One sample yielded the 3 T cell receptor beta chains listed below, sequenced in a study of beta chain features in type 1 diabetes. Sequencing targeted expressed TCRB transcripts, as all isolated RNA had been reverse transcribed. Some clones are missing from TCRdb's copy, which holds only in-frame ones; the method was immunoSEQ multiplex PCR. The table includes around 430,000 clones, about 29% detected once. The sequencing input was naive CD4+ T cells from blood. Every receptor here comes from a young man in good health.

The V gene is TRBV9, the J gene TRBJ2-1; 13 nucleotides agree with TRBD2. Germline loops: CDR1 SGDLS, CDR2 YYNGEE. The V and J ends lost 0 bases and 6 bases, in that order; junction bases with no gene match: 9. CDR3 size: 18 residues. CDR3 in amino acids: CASSVAFGTSGKGNEQFF. CDR3 bases: TGTGCCAGCAGCGTAGCCTTTGGGACTAGCGGGAAGGGCAATGAGCAGTTCTTC.

V and J are TRBV30 and TRBJ2-3; D gene ambiguous. V lost 0 bases and J 4 bases, leaving 8 bases between the germline ends. Germline V gene data show CDR1 as GTSNPN and CDR2 as SVGIG (reference sequence). The CDR3 totals 13 residues. DNA for the CDR3: TGTGCCTGGAGTGTACGGGCAGCAGATACGCAGTATTTT. This sequence encodes CAWSVRAADTQYF.

This clone was seen more than once but under ten times. The chain links TRBV30 to TRBJ2-3; 7 positions agree with TRBD2. This CDR3 has 15 amino acids. Germline loops: CDR1 GTSNPN, CDR2 SVGIG (reference sequence). The ends lost 1 base at V and 4 bases at J; junction bases unmatched: 8. The CDR3 bases are TGTGCCTGGAGTGCCTTGGCGGGAGAGGCAGATACGCAGTATTTT. It translates to CAWSALAGEADTQYF.